A selection of T cell receptor beta chains follows, all from one sample in a study of patients and donors after allogeneic stem cell transplantation. One entry per CDR3 protein results from TCRdb running MiXCR on the RT-PCR reads. This table has under 200,000 distinct CDR3 sequences, approximately 28% appearing once. What was sequenced was blood, either unsorted or a sorted T cell fraction (not recorded which). Every receptor here comes from a human donor who was either an allogeneic HSCT recipient or a stem cell or donor lymphocyte infusion donor (not recorded which). It is not recorded whose cells these are; they may come from a transplant donor. The CDR3 runs from the conserved cysteine through the conserved F or W. A D gene is named only where the DNA matches it firmly. Part of the rows lack a size; the others show once, few, many or a class for expanded clones.

>TRBJ1-2|TRBD1|-|TRBV4-1
CASSIPGTGAGGYTF
TGCGCCAGCAGCATCCCCGGGACAGGGGCGGGCGGCTACACCTTC
>TRBJ2-5|TRBD1|-|TRBV24-1
CATSQGQGPWETQYF
TGTGCCACCAGTCAAGGACAGGGCCCTTGGGAGACCCAGTACTTC
>TRBJ2-7|TRBD1|-|TRBV7-9
CATSDGQAASYEQYF
TGTGCCACCTCGGATGGACAGGCGGCCTCCTACGAGCAGTACTTC
>TRBJ2-7|TRBD2|-|TRBV6-1
CASSEVPLLAVISYEQYF
TGTGCCAGCAGTGAAGTCCCACTTCTAGCGGTCATCTCCTACGAGCAGTACTTC
>TRBJ1-3|TRBD1|-|TRBV12-3/TRBV12-4
CASRLGTGSGNTIYF
TGTGCCAGCAGGCTTGGGACAGGGTCTGGAAACACCATATATTTT
>TRBJ2-5|-|-|TRBV7-2
CASSLPGRGVETQYF
TGTGCCAGCAGCCTGCCGGGGCGAGGCGTAGAGACCCAGTACTTC
>TRBJ2-7|-|few|TRBV5-1
CASSGSAYEQYF
TGCGCCAGCAGCGGCTCCGCCTACGAGCAGTACTTC
>TRBJ2-1|TRBD2|once|TRBV12-3/TRBV12-4
CASEGKFGGRAEQFF
TGTGCCAGTGAGGGGAAATTCGGCGGGAGGGCTGAGCAGTTCTTC
>TRBJ2-7|-|-|TRBV27
CASSPTGQFYEQYF
TGTGCCAGCAGTCCCACAGGACAGTTTTACGAGCAGTACTTC
>TRBJ2-5|TRBD1|-|TRBV7-9
CASSSAWTGTETQYF
TGTGCCAGCAGCTCTGCCTGGACAGGGACGGAGACCCAGTACTTC
>TRBJ1-2|TRBD1|few|TRBV6-5
CASSSGQVHYGYTF
TGTGCCAGCAGTTCAGGACAGGTCCACTATGGCTACACCTTC
>TRBJ2-3|-|-|TRBV29-1
CSVGGVGGTDTQYF
TGCAGCGTTGGAGGGGTGGGCGGCACAGATACGCAGTATTTT
>TRBJ2-4|-|few|TRBV21-1
CASSKADGGVTKNIQYF
TGTGCCAGCAGCAAAGCCGATGGGGGAGTAACCAAAAACATTCAGTACTTC
>TRBJ2-5|-|-|TRBV6-6
CASSYSEVQETQYF
TGTGCCAGCAGTTACTCGGAGGTACAAGAGACCCAGTACTTC
>TRBJ2-7|-|-|TRBV5-1
CASSPGDGLADEQYF
TGCGCCAGCAGCCCGGGGGACGGACTTGCGGACGAGCAGTACTTC
>TRBJ2-5|TRBD1|once|TRBV4-1
CASSQGDSTQYF
TGCGCCAGCAGCCAAGGGGACAGTACCCAGTACTTC
>TRBJ2-6|-|-|TRBV5-1
CASSLNPVSSGANVLTF
TGCGCCAGCAGTTTGAACCCCGTTAGCTCTGGGGCCAACGTCCTGACTTTC
>TRBJ2-1|-|-|TRBV28
CASSLVAAYNEQFF
TGTGCCAGCAGTTTAGTAGCGGCTTACAATGAGCAGTTCTTC
>TRBJ2-7|-|-|TRBV5-1
CASSPEGVDYEQYF
TGCGCCAGCTCCCCGGAGGGGGTGGACTACGAGCAGTACTTC
>TRBJ2-7|TRBD1|-|TRBV5-1
CASSLQTGPMGAVPTYEQYF
TGCGCCAGCAGCTTGCAGACAGGGCCCATGGGCGCGGTGCCCACCTACGAGCAGTACTTC
>TRBJ1-2|-|-|TRBV7-2
CASSPPPAANYGYTF
TGTGCCAGCAGCCCCCCCCCGGCAGCTAACTATGGCTACACCTTC
>TRBJ1-5|TRBD1|few|TRBV9
CASSPTGTGINQPQHF
TGTGCCAGCAGCCCTACCGGGACAGGTATCAATCAGCCCCAGCATTTT
>TRBJ1-1|-|many|TRBV7-9
CASRPSLDEAFF
TGTGCCAGCAGACCCTCCCTAGATGAAGCTTTCTTT
>TRBJ1-6|-|few|TRBV12-3/TRBV12-4
CASSFQGPTNSPLHF
TGTGCCAGCAGTTTCCAGGGCCCAACTAATTCACCCCTCCACTTT
>TRBJ2-3|TRBD2|-|TRBV7-3
CASSLSGGRGDTQYF
TGTGCCAGCAGCTTAAGCGGTGGGAGGGGAGATACGCAGTATTTT
>TRBJ1-1|-|many|TRBV11-2
CASSLGKNTEAFF
TGTGCCAGCAGCCTCGGGAAGAACACTGAAGCTTTCTTT
>TRBJ2-4|TRBD1|few|TRBV5-1
CASSPRDSQAKNIQYF
TGCGCCAGCAGCCCACGGGACAGCCAAGCCAAAAACATTCAGTACTTC
>TRBJ1-1|TRBD1|few|TRBV12-3/TRBV12-4
CASSPTGGGRDTEAFF
TGTGCCAGCAGCCCCACAGGGGGCGGAAGGGACACTGAAGCTTTCTTT
>TRBJ2-5|TRBD1|-|TRBV25-1
CASSDFGQGSETQYF
TGTGCCAGCAGTGACTTCGGACAGGGATCGGAGACCCAGTACTTC
>TRBJ1-2|-|few|TRBV2
CASSLTGPYGYTF
TGTGCCAGCAGCCTGACAGGCCCCTATGGCTACACCTTC
>TRBJ1-1|-|many|TRBV11-2
CASSPYLGGTEAFF
TGTGCCAGCAGCCCCTATTTGGGGGGCACTGAAGCTTTCTTT
>TRBJ2-3|TRBD2|-|TRBV12-3/TRBV12-4
CASSFLVQGASGRADTQYF
TGTGCCAGCAGTTTTTTGGTGCAAGGGGCTAGCGGGAGGGCAGATACGCAGTATTTT
>TRBJ1-2|TRBD1|many|TRBV6-6
CASGQGETYGYTF
TGTGCCAGCGGCCAGGGGGAAACCTATGGCTACACCTTC
>TRBJ2-1|-|-|TRBV7-9
CASSPHRGGNNEQFF
TGTGCCAGCAGCCCGCACAGGGGGGGTAACAATGAGCAGTTCTTC
>TRBJ1-5|TRBD1|few|TRBV7-8
CASSSDRGITFRPQHF
TGTGCCAGCAGCTCGGACAGGGGGATTACTTTTCGGCCCCAGCATTTT
>TRBJ2-4|-|few|TRBV5-1
CASSLGTNIAKNIQYF
TGCGCCAGCAGCTTGGGGACTAATATCGCCAAAAACATTCAGTACTTC
>TRBJ2-7|-|-|TRBV4-1
CASSHIGGYEQYF
TGCGCCAGCAGCCACATAGGGGGCTACGAGCAGTACTTC
>TRBJ1-2|TRBD1|-|TRBV28
CASRGTAGANYGYTF
TGTGCCAGCAGAGGGACAGCCGGAGCTAACTATGGCTACACCTTC
>TRBJ1-2|-|-|TRBV3-1
CASSQGRSHYGYTF
TGTGCCAGCAGCCAGGGTCGGTCGCACTATGGCTACACCTTC
>TRBJ1-5|-|many|TRBV7-2
CASSLDMEGNQPQHF
TGTGCCAGCAGCTTAGACATGGAGGGCAATCAGCCCCAGCATTTT
>TRBJ2-2|TRBD2|-|TRBV15
CATSKGTSRGTGELFF
TGTGCCACCAGCAAAGGGACTAGTAGAGGCACCGGGGAGCTGTTTTTT
>TRBJ1-5|-|few|TRBV7-2
CASSHRGGNQPQHF
TGTGCCAGCAGCCACCGGGGTGGCAATCAGCCCCAGCATTTT
>TRBJ2-3|TRBD2|-|TRBV7-3
CASSLTSVSTDTQYF
TGTGCCAGCAGCCTTACTAGCGTGAGCACAGATACGCAGTATTTT
>TRBJ2-7|TRBD2|-|TRBV7-9
CASSALGLAGGAQYF
TGTGCCAGCAGCGCCCTAGGACTAGCGGGAGGAGCGCAGTACTTC
>TRBJ2-5|-|-|TRBV10-3
CAISYQETQYF
TGTGCCATCAGTTACCAAGAGACCCAGTACTTC
>TRBJ1-1|-|few|TRBV29-1
CSVDSQGGTEAFF
TGCAGCGTTGATTCCCAGGGAGGGACTGAAGCTTTCTTT
>TRBJ2-4|-|-|TRBV6-6
CASVSWLAKNIQYF
TGTGCCAGCGTCTCGTGGCTAGCCAAAAACATTCAGTACTTC
>TRBJ2-2|-|few|TRBV5-8
CASSFYGGELFF
TGTGCCAGCAGCTTTTATGGCGGGGAGCTGTTTTTT
>TRBJ2-5|TRBD2|-|TRBV11-1
CASSPGAGAQETQYF
TGTGCCAGCAGCCCTGGGGCGGGAGCCCAAGAGACCCAGTACTTC
>TRBJ1-5|TRBD1|few|TRBV27
CASGQGAGQPQHF
TGTGCCAGCGGACAGGGGGCGGGCCAGCCCCAGCATTTT
>TRBJ1-4|-|-|TRBV12-3/TRBV12-4
CASLHRDNEKLFF
TGTGCCAGCCTTCACAGGGATAATGAAAAACTGTTTTTT
>TRBJ1-1|-|many|TRBV3-1
CASSVGVLAEAFF
TGTGCCAGCAGTGTAGGAGTGTTGGCTGAAGCTTTCTTT
>TRBJ2-2|-|-|TRBV5-8
CASTEGSVATGELFF
TGTGCCAGCACGGAAGGGTCGGTCGCCACCGGGGAGCTGTTTTTT
>TRBJ1-5|-|few|TRBV15
CATGQAVVPQHF
TGTGCCACCGGGCAGGCCGTGGTGCCCCAGCATTTT